What follows is one TCR beta chain and its context. The data stem from a study of T cell changes during pregnancy in multiple sclerosis. Measured with immunoSEQ multiplex PCR; TCRdb has only the in-frame clones, and not every one. This table holds around 62,000 clones, 90% to 95% found once. Per the germline V gene, CDR1 is MGHRA and CDR2 is YSYEKL. V lost 2 bases and J lost 1, with 26 bases in between. CDR3 size: 20 residues. This clonotype was obtained from a female donor with multiple sclerosis, enrolled in a pregnancy study. The source material was CD8+ T cells from peripheral blood mononuclear cells, sampled in the second trimester of pregnancy. V and J are TRBV4-1 and TRBJ1-1, with a weak D call TRBD1 (6 bases). The CDR3 protein is CASSQRYNFQGQLGNTEAFF. DNA for the CDR3: TGCGCCAGCAGCCAACGCTATAACTTTCAGGGGCAGTTGGGGAACACTGAAGCTTTCTTT.